One sample yielded the 24 T cell receptor beta chains listed below, sequenced in a study of T cell repertoires in cytomegalovirus infection. TCRdb re-analysed the reads in MiXCR, keeping a single row per CDR3 protein. The sample has approximately 730,000 distinct CDR3 sequences, roughly a third seen once; the top ten hold 15% to 20%. Their specific antigens are unknown. The material was cultured PBMCs, obtained from culture after CMV antigen stimulation. These receptor sequences come from a human donor in good health (CMV status not recorded). Some clones in this sample may be carry-over from other donors' samples.

A remark on this clonotype: This may stem from a read error, because a much larger clone lies one nucleotide away. V gene TRBV6-2 or TRBV6-3 combines with J gene TRBJ2-5; D is undetermined. Germline loops: CDR1 MNHEY, CDR2 SVGEGT. V was clipped by 2 bases and J by 5 bases, with 3 bases between them. The CDR3 runs 11 residues. The CDR3 bases are TGTGCCAGCAGTTACATGGAGACCCAGTACTTC. Translated, it gives CASSYMETQYF.

This rearrangement joins TRBV11-2 to TRBJ1-1; D uncertain. Germline V gene sequence: CDR1 SGHAT, CDR2 FQNNGV. V was clipped by 8 bases and J by 4 bases, with 11 bases between them. The CDR3 length is 12 residues. Written as DNA, the CDR3 is TGTGCCAGCGGAAACGCTGGCACTGAAGCTTTCTTT. As protein: CASGNAGTEAFF. Looking up the rest from reference TRBV11-2 and TRBJ1-1 gives the full variable domain: EAGVAQSPRYKIIEKRQSVAFWCNPISGHATLYWYQQILGQGPKLLIQFQNNGVVDDSQLPKDRFSAERLKGVDSTLKIQPAKLEDSAVYLCASGNAGTEAFFGQGTRLTVV.

This clonotype was counted ten times or more. J is TRBJ2-7 and V is TRBV7-2; either TRBD1 or TRBD2 may supply D (5 bases each). The CDR3 is made up of 15 amino acids. Per germline, CDR1 SGHTA and CDR2 FQGNSA. V was trimmed by 3 bases and J by 2 bases, leaving 14 bases between them. The CDR3 nucleotides read TGTGCCAGCAGCTTGGCCCGGGGCCCCACCTACGAGCAGTACTTC. It codes for CASSLARGPTYEQYF.

This chain connects TRBV19 to TRBJ2-7; D is perhaps TRBD2 (6 bases). The CDR3 is 14 residues long. The V and J ends lost 9 bases and 0 bases respectively, with 15 bases between them. Germline assignment: CDR1 LNHDA and CDR2 SQIVND (reference sequence). The CDR3 sequence: CASRRDPSSYEQYF. For the CDR3, the DNA is TGTGCCAGCCGGCGGGACCCAAGCTCCTACGAGCAGTACTTC.

This clonotype has just a few counts. The gene calls are TRBV6-1 and TRBJ1-5; 10 nucleotides agree with TRBD1. The V gene's germline CDR1 is MNHNS and CDR2 SASEGT. V trimming: 1 base; J trimming: 3 bases; junction bases outside the gene matches: 6. This CDR3 region has 17 residues. The DNA of the CDR3 is TGTGCCAGCAGTGAAGGACCGGGACAGGGGTTCAATCAGCCCCAGCATTTT. This gives the protein CASSEGPGQGFNQPQHF.

This clonotype was found a few times. This rearrangement joins TRBV4-1 to TRBJ1-6, with 9 bases identical to TRBD1. The CDR3 extends over 16 amino acids. J was trimmed by 9 bases and V by 4 bases; bases with no gene match: 10. Germline V lookup: CDR1 MGHRA, CDR2 YSYEKL. The chain's CDR3 is CASSPSSGQGISPLHF. CDR3 DNA sequence: TGCGCCAGCAGCCCAAGTTCGGGACAGGGAATTTCACCCCTCCACTTT.

The V and J genes are TRBV28 and TRBJ1-2, with TRBD1 identical over 7 bases. This CDR3 is 13 amino acids long. The germline CDR1 and CDR2 sequences are MDHEN and SYDVKM. J gave up 8 bases and V 8 bases, and 11 bases lay outside the gene matches. CDR3 nucleotides: TGTGCCAGCTTGGGGCAAACAGGGGAAGGCTACACCTTC. Residues: CASLGQTGEGYTF.

This sequence joins TRBV28 and TRBJ1-1; a weak D match, TRBD1 (6 bases). The germline V gene encodes CDR1 MDHEN and CDR2 SYDVKM. V lost 7 bases and J lost 4, with 31 bases in between. This CDR3 spans 19 amino acids. The CDR3 bases are TGTGCCAGCACCCACGGCGGGGCGTGGGGAGTGAGGGGGGGCACTGAAGCTTTCTTT. Its protein is CASTHGGAWGVRGGTEAFF.

This clonotype was counted a few times. This rearrangement joins TRBV6-1 to TRBJ2-7, with a possible D match to TRBD2 (6 bases). V was clipped by 5 bases and J by 3 bases, with 11 bases between them. This CDR3 is built from 13 residues. CDR1 MNHNS and CDR2 SASEGT come from the germline V gene. The CDR3 here is CASSRIAVYEQYF. In DNA form, the CDR3 reads TGTGCCAGCAGTAGGATAGCGGTCTACGAGCAGTACTTC.

This clonotype was seen more than once but under ten times. The V call is TRBV6-2 or TRBV6-3, the J call TRBJ1-1; tentative D call: TRBD1 (5 bases). V was clipped by 5 bases and J by 6 bases, with 7 bases between them. Germline V gives CDR1 MNHEY, CDR2 SVGEGT. This CDR3 is built from 11 residues. CDR3 protein: CASSQGSEAFF. The CDR3 region has the DNA TGTGCCAGCAGTCAGGGTTCTGAAGCTTTCTTT.

The gene calls are TRBV19 and TRBJ2-7; the D is unclear. This CDR3 comprises 13 residues. Germline V CDR1 and CDR2: LNHDA, SQIVND (reference sequence). The V end was cut by 3 bases, the J end by 7 bases, with 13 bases between. The CDR3 DNA sequence: TGTGCCAGTAGTATGCAGCCGACGCGAGAGCAGTACTTC. It translates to CASSMQPTREQYF.

The rearrangement uses TRBV29-1 and TRBJ1-1; tentative D call: TRBD1 (6 bases). The CDR3 extends over 14 amino acids. Trimming took off 5 bases at V and 10 bases at J, with 23 bases between the two ends. The germline V gene encodes CDR1 SQVTM and CDR2 ANQGSEA. The CDR3 nucleotides are TGCAGCGTTCCTAAAGGGCTGGGGGGCGGGGGAGCTTTCTTT. Amino acid sequence: CSVPKGLGGGGAFF. Filled out from reference TRBV29-1 and TRBJ1-1, the complete variable domain reads SAVISQKPSRDICQRGTSLTIQCQVDSQVTMMFWYRQQPGQSLTLIATANQGSEATYESGFVIDKFPISRPNLTFSTLTVSNMSPEDSSIYLCSVPKGLGGGGAFFGQGTRLTVV.

This clonotype came up a few times. V and J are TRBV5-6 and TRBJ1-1; D not certain. The germline V gene has CDR1 SGHDT and CDR2 YYEEEE. The CDR3 length is 13 residues. The V gene lost 2 bases and the J gene lost 7 bases, with 12 bases spanning the gap. The CDR3 reads CASSFGVPNEAFF. In DNA, the CDR3 is TGTGCCAGCAGCTTCGGGGTCCCCAATGAAGCTTTCTTT.

This clonotype was seen a handful of times. The CDR3 sequence is CASSSRQVINEKLFF. CDR3 bases: TGTGCCAGCAGCTCCCGGCAGGTCATTAATGAAAAACTGTTTTTT. The chain combines TRBV7-8 with TRBJ1-4; D is undetermined. Germline CDR1 reads SGHVS; CDR2 reads FQNEAQ. Trimming took 4 bases from V and 4 from J, leaving 13 bases between them. The CDR3 runs to 15 residues.

The chain couples TRBV6-2 or TRBV6-3 to TRBJ2-2, with D hard to call. The CDR3 covers 14 residues. The germline V gene encodes CDR1 MNHEY and CDR2 SVGEGT. V lost 0 bases and J lost 7, with 9 bases in between. DNA of the CDR3: TGTGCCAGCAGTTACTCGTACCCCCACGGGGAGCTGTTTTTT. Translating gives CASSYSYPHGELFF.

The CDR3 DNA sequence: TGCGCCAGCAGCCAACCTGGACTAGCGGCAGCTAAGAAAGAGACCCAGTACTTC. It codes for CASSQPGLAAAKKETQYF. The gene calls are TRBV4-1 and TRBJ2-5, with 10 bases matching TRBD2. The V gene end was trimmed by 2 bases and the J gene end by 3 bases; junction bases not matched to a gene: 12. The CDR3 consists of 18 residues. Looked up from germline, CDR1 is MGHRA and CDR2 is YSYEKL.

J is TRBJ1-6 and V is TRBV28; D might be TRBD1 (6 bases). The germline V gene has CDR1 MDHEN and CDR2 SYDVKM. Between the trimmed V and J ends, which lost 4 bases and 7 bases, there was a span of 14 bases. The CDR3 is 15 amino acids. The CDR3 sequence is CASSSAGEGNSPLHF. The CDR3 DNA is TGTGCCAGCAGTTCGGCAGGGGAGGGGAATTCACCCCTCCACTTT.

This clonotype showed up just a few times. This rearrangement joins TRBV2 to TRBJ1-2, with 7 bases that match TRBD1. Looked up from germline, CDR1 is SNHLY and CDR2 is FYNNEI. This CDR3 is built from 13 residues. With 3 bases clipped from V and 8 bases from J, the junction kept 6 bases outside the gene matches. The CDR3 protein is CASSEGQSSGYTF. The CDR3 DNA reads as TGTGCCAGCAGTGAGGGACAGAGTTCCGGCTACACCTTC.

This chain links TRBV7-9 with TRBJ1-1; no reliable D call. The CDR3 runs 14 residues. V was clipped by 7 bases and J by 0 bases, with 12 bases between them. Germline values: CDR1 SEHNR, CDR2 FQNEAQ (reference sequence). The CDR3 region is CASTPSTLNTEAFF. DNA of the CDR3: TGTGCCAGCACCCCCTCCACCTTGAACACTGAAGCTTTCTTT.

This clonotype was seen more than once but under ten times. This chain links TRBV7-9 with TRBJ2-5; possible D gene TRBD2, 6 bases. This CDR3 spans 15 amino acids. The V gene lost 4 bases and the J gene lost 5 bases, with 17 bases spanning the gap. CDR1 SEHNR and CDR2 FQNEAQ come from the germline V gene (reference sequence). The CDR3 spells CASSWGLLKWETQYF. CDR3 DNA: TGTGCCAGCAGCTGGGGACTCCTCAAGTGGGAGACCCAGTACTTC.

This clonotype was observed a few times. The chain combines TRBV2 with TRBJ2-7; D might be TRBD2 (7 bases). The germline V gene has CDR1 SNHLY and CDR2 FYNNEI. The V end was cut by 7 bases, the J end by 6 bases, with 19 bases between. This CDR3 region has 14 residues. The CDR3 DNA reads TGTGCCAGCACCGAGGGGGGGGCCTTCGGCGAGCAGTACTTC. Residues: CASTEGGAFGEQYF.

There are a few counts of this clonotype. The chain recombines TRBV6-6 with TRBJ1-5; D gene uncertain. The germline V gene encodes CDR1 MNHNY and CDR2 SVGAGI (reference sequence). V was pared by 5 bases and J by 4 bases, with 18 bases between. The CDR3 totals 16 residues. CDR3 coding DNA: TGTGCCAGCAGTGAGTTTGCTTCAGAGACTAATCAGCCCCAGCATTTT. It yields the protein CASSEFASETNQPQHF.

This chain joins TRBV7-6 and TRBJ2-3; tentatively, D is TRBD1 or TRBD2 (5 bases each). Germline V gives CDR1 SGHVS, CDR2 FNYEAQ. V was pared by 5 bases and J by 2 bases, with 20 bases between. The CDR3 covers 17 residues. In nucleotides, the CDR3 is TGTGCCAGCAGCAGAAACCCGGTCGGGGCGGACACAGATACGCAGTATTTT. Translating it yields CASSRNPVGADTDTQYF. Complete variable domain (other parts from reference TRBV7-6 and TRBJ2-3): GAGVSQSPRYKVTKRGQDVALRCDPISGHVSLYWYRQALGQGPEFLTYFNYEAQQDKSGLPNDRFSAERPEGSISTLTIQRTEQRDSAMYRCASSRNPVGADTDTQYFGPGTRLTVL.

This clonotype was seen more than once but under ten times. V is TRBV7-2 and J is TRBJ2-3; D not certain. CDR1 is SGHTA, CDR2 FQGNSA, per germline. CDR3 length: 12 residues. The ends were cut back, 1 base at V and 6 bases at J, with 5 bases in the middle. The CDR3 reads CASSLVFDTQYF. The CDR3 region has the DNA TGTGCCAGCAGCTTAGTCTTTGATACGCAGTATTTT.